The T cell receptor beta chain under discussion was sequenced for a study of identical twins (dated by TCRdb to 2016 to 2017). As for the study more broadly: To test whether fetal clonotypes persist, the study used deep sequencing on TCR alpha and beta repertoires from monozygotic twins, unrelated adults of various ages, and cord blood. To rule out contamination, replicate twin experiments were performed at different times with different library preparation protocols. What the study reported, not specific to this receptor: Abundant cord blood beta clonotypes had fewer insertions, young adult naive repertoires showed a similar but weaker trend, and memory repertoires showed no such trend. Because the same donors could not be followed over many years, the conclusions depended on cross-sectional statistical analysis. Out-of-frame TCR alpha sequences shared between twins showed an excess of low generation-probability sequences compared with coincidental sharing between unrelated individuals. Excess twin sharing in beta out-of-frame sequences was weaker because fewer shared sequences lowered the signal-to-noise ratio. In monozygotic twins, recombination models systematically underestimated out-of-frame TCR alpha sharing, but the models matched the sharing seen between unrelated individuals. Zero-insertion analyses could be partly confounded by invariant T cells such as MAIT and iNKT, though diverse VJ usage argued against such confounding for most clonotypes.

Concerning this clonotype itself: This receptor's antigen is unknown. A much larger clone lies one base from this, so it may be a read error.

Every donor in the study was a healthy Caucasian. The twin cohort comprised three pairs of female monozygotic twins, all aged roughly 18 to 30 years. Positive isolation kits from Invitrogen were used to isolate CD4+ and CD8+ T cell populations. From the cysteine up to the valine, the CDR3 has a length of 15 residues. Kept here is only the CDR3 DNA, which spans 45 bases and is read in frame from base 1. For CDR1 and CDR2, the germline V gene lists MNHEY and SVGEGT. V loses 5 bases of germline sequence and J loses 0 bases, and the interval between the two ends is 14 bases. Libraries were prepared through 5' RACE. Sequencer: Illumina HiSeq 2000. Template switching added a universal primer binding site, and the final cDNA carried a unique molecular identifier that allowed TCR cDNA molecules to be counted accurately. Specific primers in the conserved constant-segment region were used to synthesize first-strand cDNA for TCR alpha and beta chains. To control for contamination, every cDNA library carried two barcodes: a SMART-Mk sample barcode plus Illumina barcodes. TruSeq adapter sequences along with Illumina sample barcodes were introduced in two successive PCR steps. The TCR alpha and beta cDNA libraries were sequenced on the Illumina HiSeq platform using custom primers. The original pipeline was this. MiGEC was used to process raw reads and extract unique molecular identifiers, and MiXCR was used to find CDR3 positions. For each individual, recombination models were inferred using an EM algorithm with the repgenHMM and IGoR tools. The tcR package in R was used for shared clonotype analysis, with sharing normalized by the product of cloneset sizes. To study raw recombination without the effects of thymic and clonal selection, out-of-frame nonproductive sequences were analyzed. TCRdb trimmed public reads at Q25 via fastp, called clones via MiXCR and kept in-frame beta chains. Merged by CDR3 protein, the rows form single entries marked with the most common genes and DNA. The V and J calls were not made by the authors but by TCRdb's processing. This sample has some 240,000 distinct CDR3 sequences in its table, and about 8.5% of those were observed once. Of the sample, roughly 3% is held by the ten largest clones.

These same data were also listed under a study on yellow fever vaccine responses in identical twins. In that second paper, the authors write: The authors reported that the T cell response to vaccination in identical twins appeared partly convergent and partly personalized. In the study, vaccine-responding T cell clones were precisely tracked in identical twins.

Sequencing was performed on CD8+ T cells sorted from blood. The origin of this receptor is a young woman in good health. The chain is encoded by TRBV6-2 or TRBV6-3 joined to TRBJ2-7; no D gene is confidently identified. The CDR3 protein: CASSAPFTYSYEQYV. The DNA sequence reads TGTGCCAGCAGTGCCCCCTTCACTTACTCCTACGAGCAGTACGTC.